This T cell receptor (beta chain) emerged from a study of T cell repertoires in aging, cancer and after chemotherapy. Study as a whole: Donor ages fell into six groups from 30 or younger up to 70 or older. Repeat sampling of healthy donors over several months to years showed clear clonal overlap. The whole study produced a dataset of about 8.8 million TCR reads.

The template was genomic DNA from peripheral blood, not RNA. Rearranged V-D-J TRB sequences were amplified with a mixed TRB-A/B primer pool. TCRdb re-called the multiplex PCR reads through MiXCR, storing one row per CDR3 protein. This table holds approximately 9,600 distinct CDR3 sequences, less than 30% found once. The CDR3 spans 16 residues. The V segment lost 0 bases and the J segment 0 bases; nucleotides outside the gene matches: 4. Germline V CDR1 and CDR2: MRHNA, SNTAGT. The TCR originated in a human donor in good health. Material for sequencing was blood. The chain joins TRBV6-4 to TRBJ2-7; 8 bases line up with TRBD2. The chain's CDR3 is CASSDSAGGGSYEQYF. CDR3 sequence (DNA): TGTGCCAGCAGTGACTCCGCGGGAGGAGGCTCCTACGAGCAGTACTTC.